Listed here is a single TCR beta chain. The antigen remains unidentified. The data are from a study of T cell repertoires in cytomegalovirus infection. MiXCR was run by TCRdb on the reads, yielding one entry per CDR3 protein. The repertoire holds just under 500,000 distinct CDR3 sequences, roughly a third seen once, with under 20% in the top ten. Trimming removed 1 base from V and 3 bases from J, with 21 bases in between. The CDR3 length is 18 residues. Looked up from germline, CDR1 is MGHRA and CDR2 is YSYEKL. Study-level results: The ex vivo response was dominated by HLA-C-restricted CMV-specific TCR beta clonotypes. Carriage of CMV together with the relevant HLA was identifiable through cumulative public TCR beta family frequency.

The V call is TRBV4-1, the J call TRBJ1-1; a weak D match, TRBD1 (6 bases). The sequences come from cultured PBMCs, collected from culture after CMV antigen stimulation. The clonotype was recovered from a human donor in good health (CMV status not recorded). Some clones in this sample may be carry-over from other donors' samples. The CDR3 here is CASSQVILQGGKDTEAFF. The CDR3 DNA sequence: TGCGCCAGCAGCCAAGTAATATTACAGGGCGGTAAGGACACTGAAGCTTTCTTT.